This T cell receptor beta chain was sequenced during a study of T cells in Graves' hyperthyroidism and ophthalmopathy. Using around 10 ml of fresh peripheral blood, PBMCs were prepared. Worth noting for this clonotype: The antigen remains unidentified.

Whole-study results and caveats: Among clonotypes expanded in thyroid above 0.001, most were also found in blood.

This CDR3 is 17 amino acids long. The germline gives CDR1 WNHNN, CDR2 SYGVQD (reference sequence). Amplified regions were TCR beta CDR3 sequences from RNA transcripts. HTBI primers were used for first-round RT-PCR of the TCR CDR3. MiXCR was run by TCRdb on the multiplex PCR reads, yielding one entry per CDR3 protein. The sample consists of approximately 740,000 distinct CDR3 sequences, 13% to 15% of them appearing once. This chain connects TRBV10-1 to TRBJ2-7; D is undetermined. TRBJ2-1 explains the end of the DNA better; the J call may be wrong. Sequencing was performed on blood. The TCR was taken from a woman aged 18-35 years with Graves' hyperthyroidism. Written as DNA, the CDR3 is TGCGCCAGCACCGTACATTGTCGGACGTCTGGGCAGTACGAGCAGTTCTTC. The encoded protein is CASTVHCRTSGQYEQFF.